Presented here are 9 T cell receptor beta chains from one specimen sequenced in a study of T cells in Graves' hyperthyroidism and ophthalmopathy. RNA transcripts provided the source from which TCR beta CDR3 regions were amplified. HTBI primers were used for first-round RT-PCR of the TCR CDR3. In TCRdb, the multiplex PCR reads were re-called with MiXCR into one record per CDR3 protein. The table has hundreds of thousands of distinct CDR3 sequences, about 15% seen once. Source material: blood. These receptors came from a woman aged 25 to 39 with Graves' hyperthyroidism.

The chain carries TRBV13 and TRBJ2-6; 15 nucleotides agree with TRBD2. Trimming removed 6 bases from V and 0 bases from J; junction bases left unmatched: 0. This CDR3 region has 17 residues. Germline V lookup: CDR1 PRHDT, CDR2 FYEKMQ (reference sequence). The CDR3 nucleotides are TGTGCCAGCAGGGGACTAGCGGGGGGCTCTGGGGCCAACGTCCTGACTTTC. Translation: CASRGLAGGSGANVLTF. Using reference TRBV13 and TRBJ2-6 for the parts outside the CDR3, the full variable domain is AAGVIQSPRHLIKEKRETATLKCYPIPRHDTVYWYQQGPGQDPQFLISFYEKMQSDKGSIPDRFSAQQFSDYHSELNMSSLELGDSALYFCASRGLAGGSGANVLTFGAGSRLTVL.

This clonotype has ten or more counts. The J gene is TRBJ2-7, the V gene TRBV6-2 or TRBV6-3; 9 bases agree with TRBD1. Germline lookup yields CDR1 MNHEY and CDR2 SVGEGT. Germline trimming cut 5 bases from V and 1 base from J; bases unmatched to any gene: 6. The CDR3 sequence is 15 residues long. The CDR3 DNA is TGTGCCAGCAGTCCACGACAGGGGGAATCCTACGAGCAGTACTTC. Amino acids: CASSPRQGESYEQYF.

This chain connects TRBV12-3 or TRBV12-4 to TRBJ1-1, with 7 bases that match TRBD1. The CDR3 spans 14 residues. The trim removed 5 bases at V and 2 bases at J, leaving 5 bases unmatched. CDR3 region: CASSPRQGNTEAFF. CDR3 coding DNA: TGTGCCAGCAGTCCCCGACAGGGCAACACTGAAGCTTTCTTT.

This clonotype was counted between two and nine times. V and J are TRBV28 and TRBJ1-1; a possible D gene is TRBD1 (6 bases). Germline assignment: CDR1 MDHEN and CDR2 SYDVKM. The CDR3 contains 14 residues. The V end lost 2 bases, the J end lost 5 bases, and 12 bases lay between the germline ends. Here the CDR3 DNA reads TGTGCCAGCAGTTTAGGACAGAGGAGGACTGAAGCTTTCTTT. The encoded protein is CASSLGQRRTEAFF.

This clonotype showed up just a few times. The chain recombines TRBV7-9 with TRBJ1-3; D gene uncertain. The V gene lost 3 bases and the J gene lost 2 bases, with 5 bases spanning the gap. The CDR3 runs 13 residues. Per germline, CDR1 SEHNR and CDR2 FQNEAQ (reference sequence). The CDR3 DNA reads TGTGCCAGCAGCTTTCGAACTGGAAACACCATATATTTT. It codes for CASSFRTGNTIYF.

This clonotype was seen at least ten times. CDR3 sequence reads: CASSQAQGSTDTQYF. CDR3 in DNA: TGTGCCAGCAGCCAAGCCCAGGGCAGCACAGATACGCAGTATTTT. This chain uses TRBV3-1 with TRBJ2-3, with a weak D call TRBD1 (5 bases). The V and J ends lost 1 base and 0 bases respectively, with 8 bases between them. Per germline, CDR1 LGHDT and CDR2 YNNKEL (reference sequence). The CDR3 contains 15 residues.

This clonotype was found many times. This sequence joins TRBV19 and TRBJ2-2, with D perhaps assigned TRBD1 or TRBD2 (5 bases each). The CDR3 sequence is 15 residues long. Germline CDR1 and CDR2: LNHDA and SQIVND (reference sequence). The germline V and J ends were trimmed by 5 bases and 5 bases, with 15 bases remaining between them. The CDR3 loop is CASSDRPGRTGELFF. The DNA of the CDR3 is TGTGCCAGTAGTGATCGGCCGGGGCGGACCGGGGAGCTGTTTTTT.

This clonotype was seen only a few times. The chain uses TRBV18 and TRBJ2-3; D remains ambiguous. V lost 5 bases, J lost 5 bases, and 20 bases lay in between. The CDR3 is 16 residues long. CDR1 KGHSH and CDR2 LQKENI come from the germline V gene. In DNA form, the CDR3 reads TGTGCCAGCTCATCCAAAACGGGCCTGATCGGAGATACGCAGTATTTT. Amino acids: CASSSKTGLIGDTQYF.

This clonotype occurred many times. The chain combines TRBV2 with TRBJ2-3; D might be TRBD1 or TRBD2, each matching 6 bases. CDR1 SNHLY and CDR2 FYNNEI come from the germline V gene. V lost 6 bases and J lost 2, with 9 bases in between. The CDR3 consists of 13 residues. CDR3: CASSGGSTDTQYF. The CDR3 DNA is TGTGCCAGCAGCGGGGGCTCCACAGATACGCAGTATTTT.